These 15 T cell receptor beta chains came from one sample sequenced in a study of T cells in Graves' hyperthyroidism and ophthalmopathy. TCR beta CDR3 regions were amplified from RNA. When the TCR CDR3 underwent first-round RT-PCR, the HTBI primer set was used. TCRdb independently ran MiXCR on the multiplex PCR reads; one entry per CDR3 protein. The data contain 250,000 to 400,000 distinct CDR3 sequences, roughly an eighth of them seen just once; the ten biggest clones take up about 37%. The sequencing sample was made of blood. The receptors were sampled from a woman aged 35 to 49 with Graves' ophthalmopathy.

The V and J genes are TRBV2 and TRBJ2-2, with 7 nucleotides matching TRBD2. The germline V gene has CDR1 SNHLY and CDR2 FYNNEI. The CDR3 has 15 amino acids. Germline trimming cut 2 bases from V and 6 bases from J; bases unmatched to any gene: 6. CDR3 nucleotides: TGTGCCAGCAGTGAATTGACTAGCCAACCCGGGGAGCTGTTTTTT. Its translation: CASSELTSQPGELFF.

This clonotype was counted ten times or more. The chain carries TRBV3-1 and TRBJ2-1, with D perhaps TRBD1 (6 bases). Trimming stripped 3 bases from V and 0 bases from J, with 9 bases between. The CDR3 spans 15 residues. The germline CDR1 and CDR2 sequences are LGHDT and YNNKEL (reference sequence). CDR3 sequence (DNA): TGTGCCAGCAGCCAGGGGGCCAACTCCTACAATGAGCAGTTCTTC. Its protein is CASSQGANSYNEQFF.

This clonotype showed up many times. This rearrangement joins TRBV27 to TRBJ2-7, with unresolved D. The ends were cut back, 4 bases at V and 0 bases at J, with 4 bases in the middle. Germline V gene lookup returns CDR1 MNHEY and CDR2 SMNVEV (reference sequence). The CDR3 is made up of 12 amino acids. The CDR3 nucleotides read TGTGCCAGCAGTTACAACTCCTACGAGCAGTACTTC. It translates to CASSYNSYEQYF.

This clonotype was detected ten times or more. V is TRBV28 and J is TRBJ1-1; possibly TRBD1 for D (5 bases). Germline lookup yields CDR1 MDHEN and CDR2 SYDVKM. This CDR3 contains 11 residues. V lost 6 bases to trimming and J lost 10 bases, with 12 bases between them. The CDR3 DNA reads TGTGCCAGCAGCCCCAGGGTTGGAGCTTTCTTT. As protein: CASSPRVGAFF.

This clonotype was seen ten or more times. This chain connects TRBV29-1 to TRBJ2-3; the D gene is possibly TRBD2 (5 bases). Deletions cut 7 bases from V and 4 bases from J, with 21 bases between. CDR3 length: 15 residues. Per the germline V gene, CDR1 is SQVTM and CDR2 is ANQGSEA. In nucleotides, the CDR3 is TGCAGCGCCGGGGATGCGATGAAGGCACCAGATACGCAGTATTTT. This sequence encodes CSAGDAMKAPDTQYF.

Ten or more counts support this clonotype. The V gene is TRBV6-1, the J gene TRBJ1-2; D unresolved. V was shortened by 7 bases and J by 4 bases, with 10 bases between the two germline ends. Germline V gives CDR1 MNHNS, CDR2 SASEGT. The CDR3 spans 12 residues. The CDR3 DNA sequence: TGTGCCAGCACCGAGGGCGCCTATGGCTACACCTTC. Protein: CASTEGAYGYTF.

This clonotype was detected only a few times. The chain has TRBV29-1 and TRBJ1-1; D unresolved. Trimming pared 6 bases from V and 10 bases from J, leaving 18 bases between. CDR1 and CDR2 (germline): SQVTM, ANQGSEA. The CDR3 is 12 residues long. The CDR3 is CSVVGETEGAFF. The CDR3 nucleotides read TGCAGCGTCGTGGGAGAGACGGAGGGAGCTTTCTTT.

This clonotype has ten or more counts. This chain uses TRBV2 with TRBJ1-6; 7 bases line up with TRBD1. Germline CDR1 SNHLY, CDR2 FYNNEI. Trimming at V came to 10 bases and at J to 7 bases, leaving 16 bases not matched to a gene. This CDR3 region has 16 residues. CDR3 amino acids: CAITSRTGLTNSPLHF. Here the CDR3 DNA reads TGTGCCATTACTTCTCGGACAGGCTTGACGAATTCACCCCTCCACTTT.

This clonotype was observed at least ten times. The chain uses TRBV12-3 or TRBV12-4 and TRBJ2-1; no clear D. Trimming left V 6 bases short and J 5 bases short, with 5 bases between. The CDR3 is 11 residues long. DNA of the CDR3: TGTGCCAGCAGGATACACAATGAGCAGTTCTTC. Translation gives CASRIHNEQFF.

This clonotype came up many times. The rearrangement uses TRBV2 and TRBJ2-7; the match to TRBD1 covers 9 bases. Germline loops: CDR1 SNHLY, CDR2 FYNNEI. The CDR3 is 14 residues long. After removal of 7 bases from V and 4 bases from J, the junction contained 8 bases not matched to a gene. The CDR3 reads CASNKDRGPYEQYF. The DNA for the CDR3 is TGTGCCAGCAACAAGGACAGGGGACCATACGAGCAGTACTTC.

This clonotype was observed many times. This chain connects TRBV19 to TRBJ2-7, with a tentative D call TRBD1 (6 bases). CDR1 is LNHDA, CDR2 SQIVND, per germline (reference sequence). This CDR3 contains 13 residues. V was trimmed by 6 bases and J by 4 bases, leaving 13 bases between them. The CDR3 nucleotides read TGTGCCAGTAGGGAGACAGGAGCTTACGAGCAGTACTTC. Translating it yields CASRETGAYEQYF.

The V call is TRBV28, the J call TRBJ2-5, with 7 bases identical to TRBD1. The CDR3 has 14 residues. J was trimmed by 2 bases and V by 3 bases; bases with no gene match: 3. Per the germline V gene, CDR1 is MDHEN and CDR2 is SYDVKM. This CDR3 is CASSFSRGQETQYF. Here the CDR3 DNA reads TGTGCCAGCAGTTTTTCCAGGGGGCAAGAGACCCAGTACTTC.

At least ten counts were recorded for this clonotype. The chain combines TRBV6-1 with TRBJ2-7; D perhaps matches TRBD1 (6 bases). V gave up 6 bases and J gave up 0 bases, with 21 bases separating them. Germline loops: CDR1 MNHNS, CDR2 SASEGT. This CDR3 region has 17 residues. CDR3 in DNA: TGTGCCAGCAGAAACCTCGTAGGGGGACCAAGCTCCTACGAGCAGTACTTC. This translates into CASRNLVGGPSSYEQYF.

The chain joins TRBV20-1 to TRBJ2-3, with TRBD2 identical over 11 bases. Germline CDR1 DFQATT, CDR2 SNEGSKA (reference sequence). The V segment lost 2 bases and the J segment 2 bases; nucleotides outside the gene matches: 12. CDR3 length: 18 amino acids. The CDR3 here is CSARPIVLAGAPTDTQYF. The CDR3 region has the DNA TGCAGTGCTAGACCTATCGTACTAGCGGGGGCCCCCACAGATACGCAGTATTTT.

This clonotype was seen at least ten times. CDR3 residues: CASSFPQGPPHIDTQYF. CDR3 bases: TGTGCCAGCAGCTTCCCCCAGGGACCACCACATATTGATACGCAGTATTTT. This chain connects TRBV12-3 or TRBV12-4 to TRBJ2-3; D may be TRBD1 or TRBD2 (5 bases each). Trimming stripped 6 bases from V and 6 bases from J, with 25 bases between. CDR3 length equals 17 residues.